This T cell receptor beta chain is from a study of blood T cell repertoires in COVID-19. Within the sample, this clone is medium-sized. The V gene's germline CDR1 is KGHDR and CDR2 SFDVKD. The germline V and J ends were trimmed by 5 bases and 3 bases, with 12 bases remaining between them. The CDR3 length is 15 residues. Repertoires were generated with immunoSEQ multiplex PCR, while TCRdb's copy carries only in-frame clones and drops some. The sample carries around 300,000 clones, almost 85% recorded once. The sequencing sample was made of peripheral blood. The source is a human donor in a cohort sampled during active COVID-19. The rearrangement joins TRBV24-1 to TRBJ2-2, with D unresolved. The CDR3 is CATSVSTYYTGELFF. Written as DNA, the CDR3 is TGTGCCACCAGTGTAAGCACCTACTACACCGGGGAGCTGTTTTTT.